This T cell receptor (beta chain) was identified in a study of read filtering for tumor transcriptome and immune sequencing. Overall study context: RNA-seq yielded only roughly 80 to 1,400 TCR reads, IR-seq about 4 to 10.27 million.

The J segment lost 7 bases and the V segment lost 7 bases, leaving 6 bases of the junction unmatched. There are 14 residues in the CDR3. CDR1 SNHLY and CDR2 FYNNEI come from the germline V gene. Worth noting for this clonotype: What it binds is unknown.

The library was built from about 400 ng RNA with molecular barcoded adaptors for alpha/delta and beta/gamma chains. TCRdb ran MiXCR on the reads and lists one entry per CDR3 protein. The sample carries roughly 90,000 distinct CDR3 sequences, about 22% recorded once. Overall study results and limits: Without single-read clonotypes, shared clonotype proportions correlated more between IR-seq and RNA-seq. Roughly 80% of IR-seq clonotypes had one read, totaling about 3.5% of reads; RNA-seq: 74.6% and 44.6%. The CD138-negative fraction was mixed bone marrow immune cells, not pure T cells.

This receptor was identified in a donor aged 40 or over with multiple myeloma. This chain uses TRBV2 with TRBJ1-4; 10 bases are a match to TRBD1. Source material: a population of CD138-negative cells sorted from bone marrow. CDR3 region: CASMLTGGSEKLFF. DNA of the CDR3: TGTGCCAGCATGCTGACAGGGGGCAGTGAAAAACTGTTTTTT.